The 27 T cell receptor beta chains below all came from one sample that was sequenced in a study of cytotoxic CD8 clonotypes in ibrutinib-treated CLL. Clones were read by immunoSEQ multiplex PCR, and TCRdb kept only the in-frame ones, dropping some. The top ten hold around 2.7% of the sample, which has approximately 150,000 clones, about 88% seen once. This material consisted of PBMCs, taken at disease progression, from a patient treated with ibrutinib. These receptors came from a human donor with chronic lymphocytic leukemia.

The chain has TRBV27 and TRBJ2-1; 7 bases are shared with TRBD2. V shed 7 bases and J 1 base; nucleotides not matched to a gene: 4. The germline CDR1 and CDR2 sequences are MNHEY and SMNVEV (reference sequence). This CDR3 contains 14 residues. DNA of the CDR3: TGTGCCAGCAAGGCGGGAGATTCCTACAATGAGCAGTTCTTC. The encoded protein is CASKAGDSYNEQFF.

V and J are TRBV7-9 and TRBJ2-5; D unclear. This CDR3 is built from 12 residues. Germline V gives CDR1 SEHNR, CDR2 FQNEAQ (reference sequence). V was pared by 1 base and J by 4 bases, with 4 bases between. Here the CDR3 reads CASSLDLETQYF. DNA of the CDR3: TGTGCCAGCAGCTTAGATCTAGAGACCCAGTACTTC.

V gene TRBV6-1 combines with J gene TRBJ1-5, with D unclear. The ends were cut back, 4 bases at V and 0 bases at J, with 7 bases in the middle. The CDR3 sequence is 14 residues long. Germline loops: CDR1 MNHNS, CDR2 SASEGT. Written as DNA, the CDR3 is TGTGCCAGCAGTGTAGACGGTAGCAATCAGCCCCAGCATTTT. Translating gives CASSVDGSNQPQHF.

The rearrangement links TRBV6-5 to TRBJ2-1; 11 bases map to TRBD2. Trimming removed 6 bases from V and 6 bases from J; junction bases left unmatched: 1. This CDR3 has 13 amino acids. CDR1 MNHEY and CDR2 SVGAGI come from the germline V gene. This chain's CDR3 is CASSGLAGNEQFF. CDR3 DNA: TGTGCCAGCAGCGGACTAGCGGGCAATGAGCAGTTCTTC.

V and J are TRBV28 and TRBJ2-7, with D hard to call. Germline V gene lookup returns CDR1 MDHEN and CDR2 SYDVKM. Trimming took 9 bases from V and 3 from J, leaving 12 bases between them. The CDR3 loop spans 12 amino acids. The DNA for the CDR3 is TGTGCCAGTTCCGAGAGGTTCTACGAGCAGTACTTC. Translating it yields CASSERFYEQYF.

V and J are TRBV4-1 and TRBJ2-7; the D gene could be TRBD1 or TRBD2 (6 bases each). Germline V gives CDR1 MGHRA, CDR2 YSYEKL. The CDR3 has 14 residues. V lost 0 bases and J 10 bases, leaving 16 bases between the germline ends. The CDR3 loop reads CASSQEGIGGGQYF. The DNA of the CDR3 is TGCGCCAGCAGCCAAGAAGGTATAGGGGGAGGACAGTACTTC.

The rearrangement links TRBV18 to TRBJ2-3; D may correspond to TRBD1 or TRBD2 (6 bases each). There are 14 residues in the CDR3. Per germline, CDR1 KGHSH and CDR2 LQKENI. V was trimmed by 2 bases and J by 5 bases, leaving 11 bases between them. The CDR3 nucleotides read TGTGCCAGCTCACCAGCCCGGGGGCAAGATACGCAGTATTTT. The encoded protein is CASSPARGQDTQYF. Supplemented by reference TRBV18 and TRBJ2-3, the full variable domain reads NAGVMQNPRHLVRRRGQEARLRCSPMKGHSHVYWYRQLPEEGLKFMVYLQKENIIDESGMPKERFSAEFPKEGPSILRIQQVVRGDSAAYFCASSPARGQDTQYFGPGTRLTVL.

The chain combines TRBV7-6 with TRBJ1-3; D uncertain. V lost 2 bases to trimming and J lost 2 bases, with 25 bases between them. The germline CDR1 and CDR2 sequences are SGHVS and FNYEAQ. CDR3 length: 20 residues. The CDR3 loop is CASSLSVVFWYQEAGNTIYF. In DNA, the CDR3 is TGTGCCAGCAGCTTATCGGTCGTATTCTGGTATCAGGAGGCTGGAAACACCATATATTTT. Full variable domain (missing parts from reference TRBV7-6 and TRBJ1-3): GAGVSQSPRYKVTKRGQDVALRCDPISGHVSLYWYRQALGQGPEFLTYFNYEAQQDKSGLPNDRFSAERPEGSISTLTIQRTEQRDSAMYRCASSLSVVFWYQEAGNTIYFGEGSWLTVV.

The chain recombines TRBV5-1 with TRBJ1-1; TRBD1 is a possible D gene (5 bases). Germline values: CDR1 SGHRS, CDR2 YFSETQ. This CDR3 has 15 amino acids. Trimming took 3 bases from V and 5 from J, leaving 17 bases between them. The CDR3 nucleotides read TGCGCCAGCAGCTCCCGGGTTGGCGGGGGAACTGAAGCTTTCTTT. Translated, it gives CASSSRVGGGTEAFF.

V gene TRBV6-5 combines with J gene TRBJ1-1, with D uncertain. The CDR3 length is 16 residues. V lost 2 bases and J lost 1, with 14 bases in between. Germline CDR1 MNHEY, CDR2 SVGAGI. The CDR3 DNA sequence: TGTGCCAGCAGTTACACCCGCGTTTGGGAGAACACTGAAGCTTTCTTT. This sequence encodes CASSYTRVWENTEAFF.

The rearrangement links TRBV4-3 to TRBJ2-3; D gene unclear. The CDR3 spans 16 residues. Germline V gene data show CDR1 as LGHNA and CDR2 as YSLEER. Trimming took off 4 bases at V and 1 base at J, with 15 bases between the two ends. The CDR3 protein is CASSPQTSLGTDTQYF. For the CDR3, the DNA is TGCGCCAGCAGCCCACAAACATCGCTAGGCACAGATACGCAGTATTTT.

This chain connects TRBV6-1 to TRBJ2-2; 7 bases are a match to TRBD2. The ends lost 5 bases at V and 5 bases at J; junction bases unmatched: 8. Germline-derived CDR1 and CDR2 are MNHNS and SASEGT. The CDR3 is 15 residues long. The CDR3 DNA follows: TGTGCCAGCAGTCAGGCTAGCGGCTGGACCGGGGAGCTGTTTTTT. It yields the protein CASSQASGWTGELFF.

V usage is TRBV27 and J usage is TRBJ2-1; tentatively, D is TRBD1 or TRBD2 (5 bases each). Trimming took off 3 bases at V and 12 bases at J, with 9 bases between the two ends. This CDR3 region has 11 residues. Looked up from germline, CDR1 is MNHEY and CDR2 is SMNVEV (reference sequence). The CDR3 sequence: CASSFGTRQFF. The CDR3 DNA sequence: TGTGCCAGCAGTTTCGGGACCCGGCAGTTCTTC.

The rearrangement uses TRBV4-3 and TRBJ1-4; 11 bases are shared with TRBD1. The CDR3 is 16 amino acids. Germline V gives CDR1 LGHNA, CDR2 YSLEER. V shed 4 bases, J shed 3 bases, and the junction held 4 bases outside the gene matches. CDR3 DNA sequence: TGCGCCAGCAGCCCCGGACAGGGGGCGGCTAATGAAAAACTGTTTTTT. It is translated as CASSPGQGAANEKLFF.

V and J are TRBV7-3 and TRBJ2-3; maybe TRBD2 (6 bases). The CDR3 is 16 amino acids. V lost 2 bases to trimming and J lost 0 bases, with 12 bases between them. Germline CDR1 reads SGHTA; CDR2 reads FQGTGA. CDR3 sequence reads: CASSLGSGSSTDTQYF. The CDR3 DNA sequence: TGTGCCAGCAGCTTAGGCAGCGGGTCTAGCACAGATACGCAGTATTTT.

The rearrangement links TRBV7-2 to TRBJ2-1, with D possibly matching TRBD2 (5 bases). This CDR3 spans 13 amino acids. V was clipped by 5 bases and J by 7 bases, with 12 bases between them. The germline V gene encodes CDR1 SGHTA and CDR2 FQGNSA. CDR3 nucleotides: TGTGCCAGCAGCGCGGGTACTAGGAATGAGCAGTTCTTC. Protein: CASSAGTRNEQFF.

The CDR3 spells CASIGAGRDTQYF. As DNA, the CDR3 is TGTGCCAGCATCGGAGCGGGGAGGGATACGCAGTATTTT. The V call is TRBV11-2, the J call TRBJ2-3, with TRBD2 matching over 7 bases. CDR1 is SGHAT, CDR2 FQNNGV, per germline. CDR3 length equals 13 residues. V shed 7 bases, J shed 6 bases, and the junction held 7 bases outside the gene matches.

The J gene is TRBJ2-1, the V gene TRBV4-3, with TRBD1 matching over 9 bases. Trimming removed 4 bases from V and 9 bases from J; junction bases left unmatched: 13. Germline V gene lookup returns CDR1 LGHNA and CDR2 YSLEER. This CDR3 has 16 amino acids. CDR3: CASSPLDRGFFGEQFF. CDR3 nucleotides: TGCGCCAGCAGCCCCCTGGACAGGGGTTTCTTCGGTGAGCAGTTCTTC.

The rearrangement links TRBV6-1 to TRBJ1-1; D gene unclear. This CDR3 is built from 11 residues. The germline V gene encodes CDR1 MNHNS and CDR2 SASEGT. Trimming cost V 0 bases and J 7 bases, with 3 bases left between them. CDR3: CASSEAIEAFF. The CDR3, as DNA: TGTGCCAGCAGTGAAGCGATTGAAGCTTTCTTT.

This chain joins TRBV30 and TRBJ1-3; possibly TRBD1 for D (5 bases). Germline loops: CDR1 GTSNPN, CDR2 SVGIG (reference sequence). The CDR3 runs 14 residues. Trimming stripped 2 bases from V and 6 bases from J, with 14 bases between. The CDR3 nucleotides are TGTGCCTGGAGTTGGGGGGGTGTAGAAAACACCATATATTTT. As protein: CAWSWGGVENTIYF.

The CDR3 sequence: CASSLASGSSYNEQFF. The CDR3 DNA reads TGTGCCAGCAGCTTAGCGTCTGGCAGCTCCTACAATGAGCAGTTCTTC. V is TRBV7-2 and J is TRBJ2-1; D not resolved. The CDR3 length is 16 residues. V was pared by 0 bases and J by 0 bases, with 9 bases between. Germline V lookup: CDR1 SGHTA, CDR2 FQGNSA.

V gene TRBV7-9 combines with J gene TRBJ1-2, with D perhaps TRBD1 (5 bases). V was clipped by 5 bases and J by 4 bases, with 8 bases between them. Germline V gives CDR1 SEHNR, CDR2 FQNEAQ (reference sequence). CDR3 length: 12 amino acids. CDR3 bases: TGTGCCAGCAGCCCACAGGTCTATGGCTACACCTTC. It yields the protein CASSPQVYGYTF.

About this clone: A junction end diverges from the germline sequence, so it may reflect a read error. The chain employs TRBV7-7 and TRBJ2-5; a possible D gene is TRBD2 (5 bases). The CDR3 extends over 15 amino acids. The germline V gene encodes CDR1 SSHAT and CDR2 FNYEAQ (reference sequence). CDR3 DNA sequence: TGTGCTAGCAGCTTAGGCCTAGCAGTGCAAGAGACCCAGTACTTC. It specifies CASSLGLAVQETQYF.

This clone has just a few counts. The chain links TRBV18 to TRBJ2-3; TRBD2 aligns across 9 bases. The CDR3 covers 14 residues. CDR1 is KGHSH and CDR2 is LQKENI in the germline V gene. J was trimmed by 1 base and V by 4 bases; bases with no gene match: 0. CDR3 DNA: TGTGCCAGCTCACTAGCGGGGGGCACAGATACGCAGTATTTT. Its translation: CASSLAGGTDTQYF.

The chain joins TRBV6-1 to TRBJ1-4; a weak D match, TRBD1 (5 bases). This CDR3 comprises 14 residues. From germline, CDR1 is MNHNS and CDR2 SASEGT. V lost 11 bases and J lost 0, with 13 bases in between. The CDR3 region is CASQGFATNEKLFF. CDR3 nucleotide sequence: TGTGCCTCGCAGGGATTTGCAACTAATGAAAAACTGTTTTTT.

The V call is TRBV28, the J call TRBJ1-5, with 10 bases identical to TRBD1. This CDR3 spans 19 amino acids. The ends lost 3 bases at V and 5 bases at J; junction bases unmatched: 16. Germline CDR1 reads MDHEN; CDR2 reads SYDVKM. DNA of the CDR3: TGTGCCAGCAGTTTGTTCGACAGGGGGCGCGACGTCCTTGATCAGCCCCAGCATTTT. Amino acid sequence: CASSLFDRGRDVLDQPQHF.

This chain connects TRBV7-8 to TRBJ2-2; 7 bases map to TRBD2. This CDR3 is 17 amino acids long. The germline V gene encodes CDR1 SGHVS and CDR2 FQNEAQ. The J segment lost 4 bases and the V segment lost 4 bases, leaving 12 bases of the junction unmatched. CDR3 nucleotide sequence: TGTGCCAGCAGCTCGAAAGGGGCGGGGGTCCTCACCGGGGAGCTGTTTTTT. This sequence encodes CASSSKGAGVLTGELFF.